The 28 T cell receptor beta chains presented below share a single source sample, sequenced in a study of blood T cell repertoires in COVID-19. Some clones are missing from TCRdb's copy, which holds only in-frame ones; the method was immunoSEQ multiplex PCR. The sample lists 45,000 to 55,000 clones; around four fifths were seen once. Sequenced material: peripheral blood. These receptors came from a man aged 45-65 years with acute or convalescent COVID-19.

The rearrangement links TRBV28 to TRBJ2-3, with D possibly being TRBD1 (5 bases). The CDR3 has 15 residues. Trimming stripped 4 bases from V and 0 bases from J, with 11 bases between. In germline, CDR1 is MDHEN, CDR2 SYDVKM. CDR3 bases: TGTGCCAGCAGTTCACCAGGGTCGAGCACAGATACGCAGTATTTT. It encodes CASSSPGSSTDTQYF.

The V gene is TRBV24-1, the J gene TRBJ1-6; TRBD1 matches 9 bases. CDR1 and CDR2 from the germline V gene are KGHDR and SFDVKD. The CDR3 contains 16 residues. Trimming took 3 bases from V and 6 from J; bases not matched to a gene: 5. The chain's CDR3 is CATSDGDRVGNSPLHF. DNA of the CDR3: TGTGCCACCAGTGATGGGGACAGGGTAGGTAATTCACCCCTCCACTTT.

The gene calls are TRBV27 and TRBJ2-5; 8 nucleotides align to TRBD2. This CDR3 region has 16 residues. Per the germline V gene, CDR1 is MNHEY and CDR2 is SMNVEV (reference sequence). V lost 2 bases and J lost 1; bases outside the gene matches: 6. Here the CDR3 reads CASSLNGGVIQETQYF. The CDR3 DNA follows: TGTGCCAGCAGTTTAAACGGGGGGGTTATCCAAGAGACCCAGTACTTC.

The chain uses TRBV29-1 and TRBJ2-3; 8 bases are a match to TRBD2. This CDR3 contains 14 residues. Germline V CDR1 and CDR2: SQVTM, ANQGSEA. V dropped 5 bases and J dropped 2; count of bases not matched to a gene: 6. CDR3 sequence reads: CSVRAGDYTDTQYF. Written as DNA, the CDR3 is TGCAGCGTTCGAGCGGGGGACTACACAGATACGCAGTATTTT.

The V gene is TRBV3-1 (or the pseudogene TRBV3-2), the J gene TRBJ1-5, with D possibly TRBD1 on 5 matching bases. The CDR3 totals 14 residues. CDR1 and CDR2 (germline): LGHDT, YNNKEL (reference sequence). Trimming took off 1 base at V and 8 bases at J, with 12 bases between the two ends. Here the CDR3 DNA reads TGTGCCAGCAGCCAAGGGACAACGGCAGAGCCCCAGCATTTT. Translated: CASSQGTTAEPQHF.

The gene calls are TRBV2 and TRBJ1-6; 7 positions match TRBD1. The CDR3 is 14 amino acids. The J segment lost 9 bases and the V segment lost 4 bases, leaving 6 bases of the junction unmatched. The germline gives CDR1 SNHLY, CDR2 FYNNEI. The CDR3 nucleotides read TGTGCCAGCAGTGTTAACAGGGGTCGTTCACCCCTCCACTTT. Amino acids: CASSVNRGRSPLHF.

This clone turned up a few times. The chain combines TRBV5-1 with TRBJ2-7; D gene uncertain. The CDR3 totals 13 residues. Germline V gene data show CDR1 as SGHRS and CDR2 as YFSETQ. V was shortened by 2 bases and J by 2 bases, with 8 bases between the two germline ends. The CDR3 DNA reads TGCGCCAGCAGCTTCACGGTGACCTACGAGCAGTACTTC. Translated, it gives CASSFTVTYEQYF.

V gene TRBV5-4 combines with J gene TRBJ1-6; D might be TRBD1 (5 bases). Germline values: CDR1 SGHNT, CDR2 YYREEE (reference sequence). The V and J ends lost 0 bases and 7 bases respectively, with 14 bases between them. The CDR3 contains 16 residues. In nucleotides, the CDR3 is TGTGCCAGCAGCTTGGGGACAAGGATTGGGAATTCACCCCTCCACTTT. Encoded protein: CASSLGTRIGNSPLHF.

The chain links TRBV6-1 to TRBJ1-5; D is possibly TRBD1 (6 bases). Germline CDR1 MNHNS, CDR2 SASEGT. Trimming pared 2 bases from V and 2 bases from J, leaving 13 bases between. This CDR3 is built from 16 residues. CDR3 nucleotides: TGTGCCAGCAGTGAATGGGCAGGGGAAGGCAATCAGCCCCAGCATTTT. Protein: CASSEWAGEGNQPQHF.

The V gene is TRBV19, the J gene TRBJ1-2; TRBD1 matches at 10 bases. The V and J ends lost 3 bases and 4 bases, in that order; junction bases with no gene match: 8. This CDR3 has 16 residues. Germline CDR1 and CDR2: LNHDA and SQIVND (reference sequence). The CDR3 protein is CASSIGTRQGAYGYTF. CDR3 DNA: TGTGCCAGTAGTATCGGGACCAGACAGGGGGCCTATGGCTACACCTTC.

CDR3 amino acids: CSAAGGGSYEQYF. The CDR3 DNA sequence: TGCAGCGCAGCGGGGGGGGGTTCCTACGAGCAGTACTTC. V usage is TRBV29-1 and J usage is TRBJ2-7; 10 bases fit TRBD2. The CDR3 has 13 residues. J lost 1 base, V lost 7 bases, and 4 bases had no gene match. Germline CDR1 and CDR2: SQVTM and ANQGSEA.

This clone ranks as medium-sized. The same CDR3 is also encoded by other DNA sequences in this sample. The chain employs TRBV27 and TRBJ2-1; 12 bases agree with TRBD2. J was trimmed by 4 bases and V by 4 bases; bases with no gene match: 5. The germline V gene has CDR1 MNHEY and CDR2 SMNVEV (reference sequence). This CDR3 comprises 16 residues. CDR3 sequence: CASSSGTSGYYNEQFF. CDR3 sequence (DNA): TGTGCCAGCAGTTCCGGGACTAGCGGGTATTACAATGAGCAGTTCTTC.

The rearrangement joins TRBV28 to TRBJ2-7; TRBD1 matches at 8 bases. Germline V gene sequence: CDR1 MDHEN, CDR2 SYDVKM. The CDR3 totals 15 residues. Germline trimming cut 7 bases from V and 6 bases from J; bases unmatched to any gene: 14. CDR3 nucleotide sequence: TGTGCCAGCACCCGCAGTCCAGGACAGGGCGGCGAGCAGTACTTC. It yields the protein CASTRSPGQGGEQYF.

The chain has TRBV5-8 and TRBJ2-1; D might be TRBD2 (6 bases). Looked up from germline, CDR1 is SGHTS and CDR2 is YDEGEE. V lost 4 bases to trimming and J lost 4 bases, with 12 bases between them. The CDR3 consists of 14 residues. The CDR3, as DNA: TGTGCCAGCAGCCTCCGGGACTCGTACAATGAGCAGTTCTTC. Translation gives CASSLRDSYNEQFF.

V gene TRBV28 combines with J gene TRBJ1-5; D gene uncertain. The CDR3 covers 12 residues. The germline V gene has CDR1 MDHEN and CDR2 SYDVKM. Deletions cut 7 bases from V and 10 bases from J, with 14 bases between. CDR3 sequence reads: CASTWAAGPQHF. CDR3 sequence (DNA): TGTGCCAGCACCTGGGCCGCTGGACCCCAGCATTTT.

CDR3 coding DNA: TGTGCCAGCAGTATTCGACAGGGAGGCACCGGGGAGCTGTTTTTT. Its protein is CASSIRQGGTGELFF. The chain recombines TRBV2 with TRBJ2-2; maybe TRBD1 (7 bases). The germline V gene encodes CDR1 SNHLY and CDR2 FYNNEI. The CDR3 consists of 15 residues. V was cut by 5 bases and J by 4 bases, with 14 bases left in between.

V and J are TRBV10-3 and TRBJ2-7; 7 positions match TRBD2. This CDR3 has 18 residues. In germline, CDR1 is ENHRY, CDR2 SYGVKD. J gave up 3 bases and V 3 bases, and 17 bases lay outside the gene matches. CDR3 bases: TGTGCCATCAGTGAAGTGGGACTACCTTTGGATCCTATCTACGAGCAGTACTTC. It specifies CAISEVGLPLDPIYEQYF.

This clone showed up just a few times. The genes are TRBV6-1 and TRBJ2-3; 9 nucleotides agree with TRBD2. CDR1 and CDR2 from the germline V gene are MNHNS and SASEGT. The CDR3 is 18 amino acids. The junction had 10 bases not matched to a gene; V was cut back by 3 bases and J by 0 bases. Here the CDR3 DNA reads TGTGCCAGCAGTGAGGTCTTTCTAGCGGGACCAAGCACAGATACGCAGTATTTT. This translates into CASSEVFLAGPSTDTQYF.

This chain uses TRBV5-1 with TRBJ2-5; maybe TRBD1 (6 bases). V was shortened by 4 bases and J by 4 bases, with 17 bases between the two germline ends. The CDR3 is 15 amino acids. CDR1 and CDR2 from the germline V gene are SGHRS and YFSETQ. The CDR3 sequence: CASSTFRRGGETQYF. CDR3 bases: TGCGCCAGCAGCACGTTTCGACGAGGGGGAGAGACCCAGTACTTC.

This clone was seen only a few times. The V call is TRBV4-1, the J call TRBJ1-1; D is undetermined. V was clipped by 4 bases and J by 4 bases, with 19 bases between them. The CDR3 length is 16 residues. Germline V CDR1 and CDR2: MGHRA, YSYEKL. CDR3 sequence reads: CASSPSVRLGGTEAFF. The DNA of the CDR3 is TGCGCCAGCAGCCCCTCCGTCCGCCTCGGCGGCACTGAAGCTTTCTTT.

The gene calls are TRBV7-9 and TRBJ1-5; D is ambiguous. The CDR3 contains 13 residues. V was shortened by 2 bases and J by 5 bases, with 7 bases between the two germline ends. Germline V lookup: CDR1 SEHNR, CDR2 FQNEAQ (reference sequence). DNA for the CDR3: TGTGCCAGCAGCTTAAACGGGGATCAGCCCCAGCATTTT. It codes for CASSLNGDQPQHF.

This sequence joins TRBV7-3 and TRBJ2-3; 12 bases agree with TRBD2. CDR3 length equals 16 residues. V gave up 4 bases and J gave up 2 bases; unmatched junction bases: 4. Germline CDR1 SGHTA, CDR2 FQGTGA. CDR3 bases: TGTGCCAGCAGCTCCGGGACTAGCGGGTCCACAGATACGCAGTATTTT. This gives the protein CASSSGTSGSTDTQYF. Complete variable domain (other parts from reference TRBV7-3 and TRBJ2-3): GAGVSQTPSNKVTEKGKYVELRCDPISGHTALYWYRQSLGQGPEFLIYFQGTGAADDSGLPNDRFFAVRPEGSVSTLKIQRTERGDSAVYLCASSSGTSGSTDTQYFGPGTRLTVL.

This chain uses TRBV6-5 with TRBJ2-6, with 7 bases fitting TRBD1. The trim removed 4 bases at V and 2 bases at J, leaving 2 bases unmatched. Germline CDR1 MNHEY, CDR2 SVGAGI. This CDR3 is built from 15 residues. CDR3 amino acids: CASSSTGAGANVLTF. The DNA of the CDR3 is TGTGCCAGCAGTTCTACAGGGGCTGGGGCCAACGTCCTGACTTTC.

CDR3 DNA: TGTGCCAGCAGTTACACAGTCGACAGGGGGCCGGACGATACGCAGTATTTT. This translates into CASSYTVDRGPDDTQYF. The V call is TRBV6-2 or TRBV6-3, the J call TRBJ2-3, with 10 bases matching TRBD1. This CDR3 is built from 17 residues. V shed 2 bases, J shed 6 bases, and the junction held 11 bases outside the gene matches. In germline, CDR1 is MNHEY, CDR2 SVGEGT.

The chain is built from TRBV28 and TRBJ2-7, with TRBD1 identical over 10 bases. The CDR3 consists of 15 residues. CDR1 MDHEN and CDR2 SYDVKM come from the germline V gene. Trimming at V came to 2 bases and at J to 5 bases, leaving 6 bases not matched to a gene. CDR3 bases: TGTGCCAGCAGTTTAGAGGGGACAGGGGCCGACGAGCAGTACTTC. Translating it yields CASSLEGTGADEQYF. Variable domain in full (rest from reference TRBV28 and TRBJ2-7): DVKVTQSSRYLVKRTGEKVFLECVQDMDHENMFWYRQDPGLGLRLIYFSYDVKMKEKGDIPEGYSVSREKKERFSLILESASTNQTSMYLCASSLEGTGADEQYFGPGTRLTVT.

CDR3 residues: CASSGQSTDTQYF. DNA for the CDR3: TGTGCCAGCTCAGGGCAGAGCACAGATACGCAGTATTTT. The chain carries TRBV18 and TRBJ2-3; D is unclear. Trimming shortened V by 5 bases and J by 0 bases, and 6 bases separated the two germline ends. This CDR3 spans 13 amino acids. Germline CDR1 reads KGHSH; CDR2 reads LQKENI.

The V and J genes are TRBV14 and TRBJ2-7; TRBD1 agrees at 7 bases. The CDR3 runs to 16 residues. V lost 5 bases and J lost 0; bases outside the gene matches: 10. Germline CDR1 is SGHDN and CDR2 is FVKESK. This CDR3 reads CASSYGLDRSSYEQYF. The CDR3 DNA is TGTGCCAGCAGCTATGGGCTGGACAGGAGCTCCTACGAGCAGTACTTC.

The CDR3 region has the DNA TGTGCCAGCCGGGGTGAGGGGGATAACACTGAAGCTTTCTTT. Amino acid sequence: CASRGEGDNTEAFF. This chain connects TRBV19 to TRBJ1-1; D is possibly TRBD1 (6 bases). The CDR3 runs to 14 residues. Germline V CDR1 and CDR2: LNHDA, SQIVND (reference sequence). V was clipped by 9 bases and J by 2 bases, with 16 bases between them.